This entry features one T cell receptor beta chain sequence. The antigen remains undetermined. Profiled with immunoSEQ multiplex PCR; TCRdb holds only in-frame clones, not every one. The profile shows some 130,000 clones, 88% of them singletons. V lost 5 bases, J lost 10 bases, and 17 bases lay in between. The CDR3 length is 13 residues. This sample stems from a study of T cell responses to AZD1222 COVID-19 vaccine. Study-level results: There were vaccine-associated CD4 TCRs across spike, dominant at 160-218 and 743-854. Compared with day 0, the breadth and depth of the Spike-specific TCR repertoire rose significantly after two doses of AZD1222. The study sampled repertoires only after the peak T cell response.

This sequence originates from an adult in good health. Source: peripheral blood, taken on day 0 of AZD1222 vaccination. The chain carries TRBV12-3 or TRBV12-4 and TRBJ2-5; possibly TRBD2 for D (5 bases). CDR3 amino acids: CASSNPGVQNQYF. The DNA of the CDR3 is TGTGCCAGCAGTAACCCCGGGGTACAAAACCAGTACTTC.